This TCR beta chain was recorded in a study of beta chain features in type 1 diabetes. Germline values: CDR1 LNHNV, CDR2 YYDKDF (reference sequence). Trimming stripped 6 bases from V and 7 bases from J, with 12 bases between. The CDR3 sequence is 12 residues long. Every isolated RNA sample was fully reverse transcribed, so sequencing captured expressed TCRB transcripts. Profiled with immunoSEQ multiplex PCR; TCRdb holds only in-frame clones, not every one. The sample includes around 330,000 clones, roughly 11% of them seen just once. Using CD45RO/CCR7/CD25/CD127/CD95/CD27, CD4+ naive, central memory, regulatory and stem cell-like memory cells were sorted.

V gene TRBV15 combines with J gene TRBJ1-1; weak D call: TRBD1 (6 bases). The material sequenced was naive CD4+ T cells from blood. The sequence came from a woman aged 25 to 39 in good health. CDR3 nucleotide sequence: TGTGCCACCAGTCACAGGGAGGGTGAAGCTTTCTTT. Translated: CATSHREGEAFF.